These 21 T cell receptor beta chains originate from one sample sequenced in a study of shared clonotypes between healthy human individuals. Libraries were prepared by immunoSEQ multiplex PCR; TCRdb keeps only in-frame clonotypes and omits some of them. The repertoire holds about 2.4 million clones, under 95% seen once, with approximately 0.35% in the top ten. The sample taken for sequencing was naive CD4+ T cells from PBMCs. Subset indicated: CD45RA+ positively selected. Receptor source: a man between 18 and 29 years old in good health. Some clones in this sample may be carry-over from other donors' samples.

The genes are TRBV27 and TRBJ2-6; 9 nucleotides match TRBD2. J was trimmed by 2 bases and V by 0 bases; bases with no gene match: 11. The germline CDR1 and CDR2 sequences are MNHEY and SMNVEV (reference sequence). This CDR3 is 20 amino acids long. The CDR3 protein is CASSLSPLLAGRTGANVLTF. The CDR3 DNA reads as TGTGCCAGCAGTTTATCCCCCTTGCTAGCGGGAAGAACTGGGGCCAACGTCCTGACTTTC.

The gene calls are TRBV2 and TRBJ2-1, with 8 bases that match TRBD2. This CDR3 comprises 14 residues. CDR1 is SNHLY and CDR2 is FYNNEI in the germline V gene. The V gene end was trimmed by 4 bases and the J gene end by 3 bases; junction bases not matched to a gene: 2. The CDR3: CASSGGTSYNEQFF. The CDR3 nucleotides are TGTGCCAGCAGTGGCGGGACTAGCTACAATGAGCAGTTCTTC.

The chain is built from TRBV11-1 and TRBJ2-7; D is uncertain. Germline lookup yields CDR1 SGHAT and CDR2 FQDESV (reference sequence). Trimming stripped 5 bases from V and 6 bases from J, with 17 bases between. CDR3 length equals 14 residues. The CDR3 region has the DNA TGTGCCAGCAGCCCAAAACCCCCGCCTTCCGAGCAGTACTTC. It codes for CASSPKPPPSEQYF.

This chain links TRBV11-2 with TRBJ1-4; D gene uncertain. The V gene lost 5 bases and the J gene lost 4 bases, with 14 bases spanning the gap. Germline loops: CDR1 SGHAT, CDR2 FQNNGV. This CDR3 contains 15 residues. The CDR3 protein is CASSHGTTLNEKLFF. CDR3 DNA: TGTGCCAGCAGCCACGGAACAACTCTTAATGAAAAACTGTTTTTT.

The chain links TRBV2 to TRBJ2-3, with D unresolved. Trimming stripped 8 bases from V and 3 bases from J, with 15 bases between. The CDR3 is made up of 14 amino acids. Germline assignment: CDR1 SNHLY and CDR2 FYNNEI. The CDR3 here is CASSLATPTDTQYF. The CDR3 nucleotides read TGTGCCAGCTCTTTGGCGACCCCTACAGATACGCAGTATTTT. The full variable domain, its missing parts supplied by reference TRBV2 and TRBJ2-3, is EPEVTQTPSHQVTQMGQEVILRCVPISNHLYFYWYRQILGQKVEFLVSFYNNEISEKSEIFDDQFSVERPDGSNFTLKIRSTKLEDSAMYFCASSLATPTDTQYFGPGTRLTVL.

The gene calls are TRBV5-1 and TRBJ2-2; D perhaps matches TRBD1 (5 bases). Germline V gene lookup returns CDR1 SGHRS and CDR2 YFSETQ. The CDR3 contains 14 residues. Trimming stripped 7 bases from V and 0 bases from J, with 10 bases between. CDR3: CASGWTTNTGELFF. In DNA form, the CDR3 reads TGCGCCAGCGGGTGGACAACGAACACCGGGGAGCTGTTTTTT.

This clone showed up just once. The chain's CDR3 is CASSRSLQGAGYGYTF. For the CDR3, the DNA is TGTGCCAGCAGCCGCTCCCTACAGGGGGCGGGCTATGGCTACACCTTC. V is TRBV7-9 and J is TRBJ1-2; 9 bases are shared with TRBD1. V was pared by 5 bases and J by 4 bases, with 11 bases of the junction left unmatched. Germline-derived CDR1 and CDR2 are SEHNR and FQNEAQ (reference sequence). The CDR3 spans 16 residues. The entire variable domain, with the rest obtained from reference TRBV7-9 and TRBJ1-2, is as follows: DTGVSQNPRHKITKRGQNVTFRCDPISEHNRLYWYRQTLGQGPEFLTYFQNEAQLEKSRLLSDRFSAERPKGSFSTLEIQRTEQGDSAMYLCASSRSLQGAGYGYTFGSGTRLTVV.

The chain joins TRBV7-9 to TRBJ2-7; D uncertain. CDR1 and CDR2 (germline): SEHNR, FQNEAQ (reference sequence). The CDR3 runs to 13 residues. Trimming stripped 4 bases from V and 3 bases from J, with 10 bases between. This CDR3 is CASSSLGNYEQYF. CDR3 in DNA: TGTGCCAGCAGCTCGTTGGGCAACTACGAGCAGTACTTC.

The chain is built from TRBV19 and TRBJ2-3; the D gene could be TRBD1 or TRBD2 (5 bases each). The V gene lost 1 base and the J gene lost 7 bases, with 9 bases spanning the gap. This CDR3 is built from 13 residues. Germline V lookup: CDR1 LNHDA, CDR2 SQIVND (reference sequence). CDR3 nucleotides: TGTGCCAGTAGTATAGGACAGACTAATACGCAGTATTTT. Its translation: CASSIGQTNTQYF.

The chain links TRBV10-2 to TRBJ1-2; 8 bases line up with TRBD1. The CDR3 covers 13 residues. Trimming took 7 bases from V and 4 from J; bases not matched to a gene: 5. Looked up from germline, CDR1 is WSHSY and CDR2 is SAAADI. In DNA form, the CDR3 reads TGCGCCAGCATCCCTGACAGGGGCTATGGCTACACCTTC. Amino acids: CASIPDRGYGYTF.

The V gene is TRBV28, the J gene TRBJ1-2; no firm D call. The CDR3 spans 13 residues. Deletions cut 6 bases from V and 5 bases from J, with 13 bases between. Per the germline V gene, CDR1 is MDHEN and CDR2 is SYDVKM. The CDR3 spells CASSLRVPYGYTF. The CDR3 DNA reads TGTGCCAGCAGCCTACGGGTCCCTTATGGCTACACCTTC.

This chain joins TRBV7-8 and TRBJ2-1, with 7 positions matching TRBD2. V gave up 1 base and J gave up 8 bases; unmatched junction bases: 8. The length of the CDR3 is 15 residues. Germline loops: CDR1 SGHVS, CDR2 FQNEAQ. The CDR3, as DNA: TGTGCCAGCAGCTTAGTTGGGGGGGGATTTGATGAGCAGTTCTTC. The encoded protein is CASSLVGGGFDEQFF.

This clone came up once. V gene TRBV7-3 combines with J gene TRBJ2-1; 9 bases agree with TRBD2. The germline V gene encodes CDR1 SGHTA and CDR2 FQGTGA. This CDR3 comprises 14 residues. Trimming cost V 2 bases and J 8 bases; bases outside gene matches: 4. This chain's CDR3 is CASSLSGLADEQFF. The DNA for the CDR3 is TGTGCCAGCAGCTTATCGGGACTAGCCGATGAGCAGTTCTTC.

In its sample, this clone was seen once. V gene TRBV5-1 combines with J gene TRBJ2-1, with TRBD2 identical over 8 bases. V trimming: 4 bases; J trimming: 8 bases; junction bases outside the gene matches: 17. CDR1 is SGHRS, CDR2 YFSETQ, per germline. This CDR3 contains 17 residues. CDR3 bases: TGCGCCAGCAGCCTTTATCCGCCGGGGAACGGGGGGGATGAGCAGTTCTTC. This gives the protein CASSLYPPGNGGDEQFF.

The chain joins TRBV10-3 to TRBJ1-3; D uncertain. The CDR3 covers 14 residues. V shed 8 bases and J shed 0 bases, with 11 bases lying between them. The germline V gene has CDR1 ENHRY and CDR2 SYGVKD. The CDR3, as DNA: TGTGCCATCGGTTGGCCGGCCTCTGGAAACACCATATATTTT. Translation: CAIGWPASGNTIYF.

The rearrangement uses TRBV7-8 and TRBJ2-1, with TRBD2 identical over 7 bases. V lost 5 bases to trimming and J lost 8 bases; unmatched junction nucleotides: 15. Germline V lookup: CDR1 SGHVS, CDR2 FQNEAQ. The CDR3 totals 16 residues. The CDR3: CASSAAVWEGGDEQFF. In DNA, the CDR3 is TGTGCCAGCAGCGCAGCGGTGTGGGAGGGCGGCGATGAGCAGTTCTTC.

The rearrangement uses TRBV5-6 and TRBJ1-1, with D possibly being TRBD1 (6 bases). V was pared by 4 bases and J by 1 base, with 11 bases between. Per germline, CDR1 SGHDT and CDR2 YYEEEE. This CDR3 is built from 14 residues. The chain's CDR3 is CASSHRAANTEAFF. DNA of the CDR3: TGTGCCAGCAGCCACAGGGCCGCGAACACTGAAGCTTTCTTT.

The V gene is TRBV19, the J gene TRBJ2-2, with 10 nucleotides matching TRBD1. There are 15 residues in the CDR3. Per the germline V gene, CDR1 is LNHDA and CDR2 is SQIVND (reference sequence). The V and J ends lost 5 bases and 5 bases, in that order; junction bases with no gene match: 5. CDR3 sequence: CASSPTGGLTGELFF. The CDR3 DNA follows: TGTGCCAGTAGTCCGACAGGGGGCTTAACCGGGGAGCTGTTTTTT.

As concerns this clone: A read error may produce the germline difference seen at one junction end. The V call is TRBV7-6, the J call TRBJ1-3; 9 nucleotides align to TRBD1. This CDR3 has 14 residues. Germline V lookup: CDR1 SGHVS, CDR2 FNYEAQ. CDR3 residues: CASSLGQGGNTIYF. In nucleotides, the CDR3 is TGTGCCAGCAGCTTAGGACAGGGGGGAAATACCATATATTTT.

The V and J genes are TRBV5-4 and TRBJ1-1; 9 bases line up with TRBD1. After removal of 4 bases from V and 2 bases from J, the junction contained 3 bases not matched to a gene. The CDR3 is made up of 14 amino acids. Per the germline V gene, CDR1 is SGHNT and CDR2 is YYREEE (reference sequence). The CDR3 region has the DNA TGTGCCAGCAGCCTGACAGGGGGAAACACTGAAGCTTTCTTT. Translating gives CASSLTGGNTEAFF.

This rearrangement joins TRBV5-1 to TRBJ1-1; no clear D. The length of the CDR3 is 16 residues. CDR1 and CDR2 (germline): SGHRS, YFSETQ. V lost 7 bases and J lost 4, with 23 bases in between. CDR3 coding DNA: TGCGCCAGCCCGTGGGGTAGGTCCCACCGGAGCACTGAAGCTTTCTTT. It specifies CASPWGRSHRSTEAFF.